This T cell receptor (beta chain) was recovered during a study of blood T cells in healthy people across ages. Overall study context: About one barcoded beta molecule per two T cells was the capture yield of template switching. Study-wide results and caveats: Age showed a roughly linear inverse relationship with TCR beta diversity per million T cells. Conclusively comparing naive with antigen-experienced cells was impossible with unsorted PBMCs.

A sample-barcoded 5' primer and a J-beta primer mix were used in a second PCR of roughly 7 to 11 cycles. Each cDNA molecule carried a tag from a template-switch adaptor that contained 12 random nucleotides. Each CDR3 protein gets one entry after TCRdb re-called the 5' RACE reads with MiXCR. The table records approximately 880,000 distinct CDR3 sequences, under 50% of them present only once. Germline values: CDR1 SGHTA, CDR2 FQGNSA. V was clipped by 3 bases and J by 3 bases, with 7 bases between them. This CDR3 spans 13 amino acids. For this clonotype: Antigen: not known.

This chain joins TRBV7-2 and TRBJ2-3; D perhaps matches TRBD2 (6 bases). This TCR was sampled from a man aged 25-40 years in good health. Sample: blood. CDR3 sequence reads: CASSFRETDTQYF. In DNA form, the CDR3 reads TGTGCCAGCAGCTTTCGGGAGACAGATACGCAGTATTTT.